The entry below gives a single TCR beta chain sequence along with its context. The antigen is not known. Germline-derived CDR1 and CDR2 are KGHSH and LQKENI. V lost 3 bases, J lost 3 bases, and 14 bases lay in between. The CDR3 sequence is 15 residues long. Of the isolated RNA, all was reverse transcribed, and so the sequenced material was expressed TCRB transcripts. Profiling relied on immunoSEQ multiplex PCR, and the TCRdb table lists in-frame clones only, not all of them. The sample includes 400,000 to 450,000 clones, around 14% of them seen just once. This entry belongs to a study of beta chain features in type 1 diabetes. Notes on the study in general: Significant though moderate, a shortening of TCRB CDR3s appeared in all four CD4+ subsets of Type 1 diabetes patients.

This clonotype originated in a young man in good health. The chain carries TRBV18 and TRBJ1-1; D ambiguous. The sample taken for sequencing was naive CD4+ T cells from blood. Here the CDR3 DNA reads TGTGCCAGCTCACCGGAACCGGACGGGTACACTGAAGCTTTCTTT. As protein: CASSPEPDGYTEAFF.